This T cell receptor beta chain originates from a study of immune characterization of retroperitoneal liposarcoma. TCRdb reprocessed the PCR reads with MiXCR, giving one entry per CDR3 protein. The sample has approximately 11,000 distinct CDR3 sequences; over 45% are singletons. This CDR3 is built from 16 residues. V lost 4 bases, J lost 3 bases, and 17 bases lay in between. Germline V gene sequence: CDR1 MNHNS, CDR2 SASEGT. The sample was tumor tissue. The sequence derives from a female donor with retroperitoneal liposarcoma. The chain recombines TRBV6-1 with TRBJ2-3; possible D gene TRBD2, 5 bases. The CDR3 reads CASSGTAWGVTDTQYF. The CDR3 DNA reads TGTGCCAGCAGTGGGACGGCTTGGGGAGTAACAGATACGCAGTATTTT.